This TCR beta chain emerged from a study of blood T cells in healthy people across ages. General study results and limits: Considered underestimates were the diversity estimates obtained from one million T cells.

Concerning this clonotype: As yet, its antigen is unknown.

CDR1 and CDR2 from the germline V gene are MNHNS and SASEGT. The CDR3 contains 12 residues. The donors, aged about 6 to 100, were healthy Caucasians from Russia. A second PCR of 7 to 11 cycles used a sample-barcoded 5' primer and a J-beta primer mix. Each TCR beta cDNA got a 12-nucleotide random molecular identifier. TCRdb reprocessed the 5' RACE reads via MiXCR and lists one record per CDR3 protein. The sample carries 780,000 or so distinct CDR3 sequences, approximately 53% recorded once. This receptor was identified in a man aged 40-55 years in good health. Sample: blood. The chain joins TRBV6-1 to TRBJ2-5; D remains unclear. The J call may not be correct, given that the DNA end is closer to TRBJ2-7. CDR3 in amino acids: CASSQLWGEQYF. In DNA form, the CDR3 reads TGTGCCAGCAGTCAACTCTGGGGCGAGCAGTACTTC.